This T cell receptor beta chain was found in a study of cytomegalovirus exposure and HLA in healthy donors. TCRdb keeps only in-frame clones here, not all; method: immunoSEQ multiplex PCR. The sample lists about 120,000 clones, over 65% seen once, with roughly 1.9% in the top ten. This CDR3 contains 16 residues. Trimming pared 0 bases from V and 7 bases from J, leaving 17 bases between. CDR1 and CDR2 from the germline V gene are SGHNT and YYREEE (reference sequence). This clone was recorded only once. The source is a woman aged 25-40 years in good health and CMV-seronegative. The chain links TRBV5-4 to TRBJ2-1; a possible D gene is TRBD2 (5 bases). The specimen sequenced was PBMCs. As DNA, the CDR3 is TGTGCCAGCAGCTTGGGGACTCGGGCCACGGGGAATGAGCAGTTCTTC. Residues: CASSLGTRATGNEQFF.